This T cell receptor (beta chain) was identified during a study of shared clonotypes between healthy human individuals. At the level of the study: CD4 naive cells filled three plates per donor, CD4 memory three, CD8 naive two and CD8 memory one.

Genomic DNA per cell subset filled all wells of several immunoSEQ plates. When replicate PCRs were run on sorted subsets, they used roughly 0.2 ug DNA, approximately 27,000 T cell genomes. Study processing details: Filtering differed since immunoSEQ provided only junctions, with no quality scores. TCRdb's copy holds only in-frame clones and misses some; the assay was immunoSEQ multiplex PCR. V, J and clone size are those of that table, while D and trimming were read from the DNA. Of more than 1.2 million clones listed, less than 99% are singletons. Source material: naive CD4+ T cells sorted from blood. As for subset: CD45RA+ positively selected. This receptor was taken from a man aged 25-45 years in good health.

CDR3 bases: TGTGCCAGCAGCCAAGTTTTGGGAGGCCCCACCGGGGAGCTGTTTTTT. Amino acid sequence: CASSQVLGGPTGELFF. The chain recombines TRBV14 with TRBJ2-2, with D possibly matching TRBD2 (6 bases). Germline V gene data show CDR1 as SGHDN and CDR2 as FVKESK. This CDR3 contains 16 residues. Trimming removed 1 base from V and 4 bases from J, with 13 bases in between.